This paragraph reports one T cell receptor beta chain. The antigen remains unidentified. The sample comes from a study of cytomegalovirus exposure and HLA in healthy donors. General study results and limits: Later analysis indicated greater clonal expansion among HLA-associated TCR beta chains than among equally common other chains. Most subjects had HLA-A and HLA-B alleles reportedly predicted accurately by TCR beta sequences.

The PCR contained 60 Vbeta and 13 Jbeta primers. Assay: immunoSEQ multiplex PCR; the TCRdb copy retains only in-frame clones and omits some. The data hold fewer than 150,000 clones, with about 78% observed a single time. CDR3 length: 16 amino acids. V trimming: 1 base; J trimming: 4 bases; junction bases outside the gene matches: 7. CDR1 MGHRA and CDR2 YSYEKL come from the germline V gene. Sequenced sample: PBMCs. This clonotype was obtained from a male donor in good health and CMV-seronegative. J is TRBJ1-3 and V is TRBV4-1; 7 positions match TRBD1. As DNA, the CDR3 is TGCGCCAGCAGCCAAGGCCCGGTAGGGGGCGGAAACACCATATATTTT. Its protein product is CASSQGPVGGGNTIYF.